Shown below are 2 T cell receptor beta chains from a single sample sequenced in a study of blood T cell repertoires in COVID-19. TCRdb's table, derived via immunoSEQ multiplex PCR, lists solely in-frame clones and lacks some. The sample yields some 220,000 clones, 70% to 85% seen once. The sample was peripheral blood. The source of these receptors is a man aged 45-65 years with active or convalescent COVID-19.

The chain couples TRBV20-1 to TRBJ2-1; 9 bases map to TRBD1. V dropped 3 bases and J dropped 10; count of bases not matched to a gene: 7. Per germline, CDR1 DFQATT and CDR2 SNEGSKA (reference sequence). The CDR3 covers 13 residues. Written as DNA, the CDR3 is TGCAGTGCTAGTGGGACAGGGAATTTGGAGCAGTTCTTC. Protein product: CSASGTGNLEQFF.

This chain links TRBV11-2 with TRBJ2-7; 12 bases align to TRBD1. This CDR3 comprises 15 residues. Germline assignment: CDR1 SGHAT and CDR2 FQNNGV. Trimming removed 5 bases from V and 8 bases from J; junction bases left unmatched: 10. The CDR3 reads CASSTTGTGGSKQYF. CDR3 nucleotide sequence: TGTGCCAGCAGCACCACCGGGACAGGGGGCTCAAAGCAGTACTTC.